One sample yielded the 27 T cell receptor beta chains listed below, sequenced in a study of blood T cells in healthy people across ages. Sample-barcoded 5' priming and a J-beta primer mix drove a second PCR of roughly 6 to 12 cycles. TCRdb reprocessed the 5' RACE reads with MiXCR, giving one entry per CDR3 protein. The data hold about 780,000 distinct CDR3 sequences, with less than 60% observed a single time. Input material: blood. All receptors come from a man older than 75 in good health.

The chain joins TRBV6-4 to TRBJ1-2, with D possibly being TRBD1 (5 bases). V dropped 7 bases and J dropped 4 bases, with 16 bases sitting between them. From germline, CDR1 is MRHNA and CDR2 SNTAGT. The CDR3 is made up of 14 amino acids. The CDR3 spells CASTPDWGSYGYTF. In nucleotides, the CDR3 is TGTGCCAGCACCCCCGATTGGGGGAGCTATGGCTACACCTTC.

The chain is built from TRBV4-1 and TRBJ1-1, with D perhaps TRBD1 (5 bases). This CDR3 has 13 residues. Germline lookup yields CDR1 MGHRA and CDR2 YSYEKL. Between the trimmed V and J ends, which lost 6 bases and 7 bases, there was a span of 15 bases. The CDR3 DNA sequence: TGCGCCAGCAGTCCCCAGGGAGACCGTGAAGCTTTCTTT. Translating gives CASSPQGDREAFF.

The CDR3 loop is CASSLALAGGNWYF. DNA of the CDR3: TGTGCCAGCAGCTTAGCCCTAGCGGGGGGGAATTGGTACTTC. The chain joins TRBV7-9 to TRBJ2-5; 12 bases fit TRBD2. This CDR3 is built from 14 residues. Germline CDR1 is SEHNR and CDR2 is FQNEAQ (reference sequence). Unmatched junction bases numbered 6, after V lost 0 bases and J lost 13 bases. The whole variable domain, remainder taken from reference TRBV7-9 and TRBJ2-5, is DTGVSQNPRHKITKRGQNVTFRCDPISEHNRLYWYRQTLGQGPEFLTYFQNEAQLEKSRLLSDRFSAERPKGSFSTLEIQRTEQGDSAMYLCASSLALAGGNWYFGPGTRLLVL.

This sequence joins TRBV6-2 or TRBV6-3 and TRBJ2-1, with D unclear. Germline CDR1 reads MNHEY; CDR2 reads SVGEGT. The CDR3 length is 13 residues. The V and J ends lost 6 bases and 0 bases respectively, with 6 bases between them. This chain's CDR3 is CASSESSYNEQFF. CDR3 DNA sequence: TGTGCCAGCAGCGAGAGCTCCTACAATGAGCAGTTCTTC.

This clonotype showed up just a few times. This chain links TRBV20-1 with TRBJ2-5; D not resolved. Per the germline V gene, CDR1 is DFQATT and CDR2 is SNEGSKA (reference sequence). Between the trimmed V and J ends, which lost 1 base and 2 bases, there was a span of 14 bases. This CDR3 region has 15 residues. CDR3 amino acids: CSARGPDTKQETQYF. The CDR3 DNA sequence: TGCAGTGCTAGAGGCCCAGACACCAAACAAGAGACCCAGTACTTC.

The chain joins TRBV13 to TRBJ2-3; D gene unclear. The V gene's germline CDR1 is PRHDT and CDR2 FYEKMQ (reference sequence). CDR3 size: 15 residues. V shed 2 bases and J shed 1 base, with 10 bases lying between them. The CDR3 nucleotides are TGTGCCAGCAGCTTAACGCAAGAAGGCACAGATACGCAGTATTTT. Translation: CASSLTQEGTDTQYF.

The J gene is TRBJ2-3, the V gene TRBV28; tentatively, D is TRBD1 (5 bases). From germline, CDR1 is MDHEN and CDR2 SYDVKM. The CDR3 runs 15 residues. Trimming removed 3 bases at V and 1 base at J, with 11 bases between. CDR3 in DNA: TGTGCCAGCAGTTTTAGGTCCAGGGGCACAGATACGCAGTATTTT. This codes for CASSFRSRGTDTQYF.

CDR3 DNA: TGCGCCAGCAGCTTGGTCTCCGGACTGGTGAGCACAGATACGCAGTATTTT. It encodes CASSLVSGLVSTDTQYF. The chain joins TRBV5-1 to TRBJ2-3, with a tentative D call TRBD2 (5 bases). The CDR3 loop spans 17 amino acids. Trimming removed 0 bases from V and 0 bases from J, with 14 bases in between. Germline lookup yields CDR1 SGHRS and CDR2 YFSETQ.

The V gene is TRBV20-1, the J gene TRBJ1-2; 7 bases are shared with TRBD1. CDR1 is DFQATT and CDR2 is SNEGSKA in the germline V gene (reference sequence). V was clipped by 3 bases and J by 8 bases; unmatched bases: 12. This CDR3 has 14 amino acids. CDR3 nucleotides: TGCAGTGCTAGCTACACAGGGGACTTGTGGGGCTACACCTTC. Its translation: CSASYTGDLWGYTF.

At least ten counts were recorded for this clonotype. CDR3 in DNA: TGTGCCAGCAGCCCCGGACAGCTCGGCACTGAAGCTTTCTTT. Translating it yields CASSPGQLGTEAFF. The V and J genes are TRBV27 and TRBJ1-1, with D perhaps TRBD1 (6 bases). Trimming took 6 bases from V and 4 from J, leaving 15 bases between them. CDR3 size: 14 residues. Germline V CDR1 and CDR2: MNHEY, SMNVEV (reference sequence).

This chain joins TRBV15 and TRBJ2-5, with D perhaps given as TRBD1 or TRBD2 (6 bases each). V lost 3 bases and J lost 4, with 18 bases in between. The CDR3 sequence is 16 residues long. Germline-derived CDR1 and CDR2 are LNHNV and YYDKDF (reference sequence). The CDR3 region has the DNA TGTGCCACCAGCAGGTTGGTGGGGGGCCCTGGAGAGACCCAGTACTTC. Translation: CATSRLVGGPGETQYF.

A few counts support this clonotype. The chain couples TRBV7-2 to TRBJ1-1; D uncertain. Deletions cut 1 base from V and 1 base from J, with 7 bases between. Germline V lookup: CDR1 SGHTA, CDR2 FQGNSA. This CDR3 is built from 14 residues. DNA for the CDR3: TGTGCCAGCAGCTTAGAAGCCTCGAACACTGAAGCTTTCTTT. Its translation: CASSLEASNTEAFF.

The CDR3 DNA is TGTGCCAGCAGCGCTTTAACGGGAGGGCCATGGGATACGCAGTATTTT. Translating gives CASSALTGGPWDTQYF. J is TRBJ2-3 and V is TRBV7-2; 8 bases align to TRBD2. V gave up 5 bases and J gave up 6 bases; unmatched junction bases: 13. The CDR3 has 16 residues. Germline assignment: CDR1 SGHTA and CDR2 FQGNSA. Full variable domain (missing parts from reference TRBV7-2 and TRBJ2-3): GAGVSQSPSNKVTEKGKDVELRCDPISGHTALYWYRQSLGQGLEFLIYFQGNSAPDKSGLPSDRFSAERTGGSVSTLTIQRTQQEDSAVYLCASSALTGGPWDTQYFGPGTRLTVL.

The V and J genes are TRBV6-1 and TRBJ2-3; 7 positions match TRBD2. J gave up 2 bases and V 4 bases, and 3 bases lay outside the gene matches. This CDR3 has 14 residues. Germline loops: CDR1 MNHNS, CDR2 SASEGT. CDR3: CASSGSGHTDTQYF. In DNA, the CDR3 is TGTGCCAGCAGTGGTAGCGGGCACACAGATACGCAGTATTTT.

V is TRBV27 and J is TRBJ2-1, with D possibly TRBD2 on 6 matching bases. CDR1 is MNHEY, CDR2 SMNVEV, per germline (reference sequence). Trimming shortened V by 7 bases and J by 4 bases, and 20 bases separated the two germline ends. The length of the CDR3 is 16 residues. The CDR3 coding sequence is TGTGCCAGCAACCTAGGGATGGCTAGCGATTACAATGAGCAGTTCTTC. Its protein product is CASNLGMASDYNEQFF.

The chain uses TRBV10-3 and TRBJ2-7; D remains unclear. The CDR3 has 15 amino acids. Germline values: CDR1 ENHRY, CDR2 SYGVKD. V lost 3 bases and J lost 7, with 19 bases in between. The CDR3 loop reads CAISEESSSYNEQYF. In nucleotides, the CDR3 is TGTGCCATCAGTGAAGAGAGTAGCTCCTACAATGAGCAGTACTTC.

This clonotype appeared a few times. The chain has TRBV24-1 and TRBJ2-3, with TRBD1 identical over 9 bases. The V and J ends lost 4 bases and 3 bases, in that order; junction bases with no gene match: 7. This CDR3 comprises 16 residues. CDR1 is KGHDR and CDR2 is SFDVKD in the germline V gene. DNA of the CDR3: TGTGCCACCAGTGACCCCGGGACAGGGAGTACAGATACGCAGTATTTT. This translates into CATSDPGTGSTDTQYF.

This clonotype was counted only a few times. This rearrangement joins TRBV7-2 to TRBJ2-5; the D gene is possibly TRBD2 (6 bases). V was pared by 5 bases and J by 2 bases, with 18 bases between. Germline loops: CDR1 SGHTA, CDR2 FQGNSA. This CDR3 has 16 amino acids. This CDR3 is CASSQYSGLKQETQYF. The CDR3 coding sequence is TGTGCCAGCAGCCAATACTCGGGACTCAAACAAGAGACCCAGTACTTC.

This clonotype was picked up one time. Because the CDR3 is missing its conserved closing phenylalanine or tryptophan, this is likely a read error. DNA of the CDR3: TGCGCCAGCAGCGCTTCTTCCGGGACGGGAGGGAATGAGCAGTTCATC. Protein sequence: CASSASSGTGGNEQFI. This rearrangement joins TRBV5-1 to TRBJ2-1; 8 bases line up with TRBD2. The trim removed 4 bases at V and 7 bases at J, leaving 13 bases unmatched. The CDR3 has 16 amino acids. Germline V gene data show CDR1 as SGHRS and CDR2 as YFSETQ.

This clonotype was seen only a few times. This rearrangement joins TRBV12-3 or TRBV12-4 to TRBJ2-2; no clear D. Trimming removed 1 base at V and 6 bases at J, with 3 bases between. This CDR3 comprises 12 residues. In nucleotides, the CDR3 is TGTGCCAGCAGTTTAGGGTCCGGGGAGCTGTTTTTT. As protein: CASSLGSGELFF.

The chain links TRBV5-1 to TRBJ1-4, with TRBD1 matching 8 bases. Unmatched junction bases numbered 6, after V lost 6 bases and J lost 8 bases. The CDR3 runs to 13 residues. Germline V gene sequence: CDR1 SGHRS, CDR2 YFSETQ. The CDR3 is CASTGQGREKLFF. The DNA of the CDR3 is TGCGCCAGCACAGGACAGGGTCGGGAAAAACTGTTTTTT.

This clonotype was picked up a small number of times. The chain joins TRBV6-2 or TRBV6-3 to TRBJ1-1; no reliable D call. This CDR3 region has 12 residues. Trimming pared 8 bases from V and 5 bases from J, leaving 12 bases between. The germline V gene has CDR1 MNHEY and CDR2 SVGEGT. CDR3 in DNA: TGTGCCAGCTGTTTGGGGAAAACTGAAGCTTTCTTT. Translated, it gives CASCLGKTEAFF.

V usage is TRBV7-2 and J usage is TRBJ1-6, with D hard to call. CDR3 length equals 14 residues. V gave up 5 bases and J gave up 11 bases, with 16 bases separating them. Germline CDR1 SGHTA, CDR2 FQGNSA. DNA for the CDR3: TGTGCCAGCAGCATACGGGCCTCCTCGGCACCCCTCCACTTT. Encoded protein: CASSIRASSAPLHF.

This clonotype was detected many times. The chain couples TRBV10-3 to TRBJ2-6; 8 bases are a match to TRBD1. The germline V gene encodes CDR1 ENHRY and CDR2 SYGVKD. This CDR3 is built from 17 residues. J gave up 4 bases and V 7 bases, and 12 bases lay outside the gene matches. The CDR3 region has the DNA TGTGCCATCAAATCCGACAGGGGAGCAAGGGGGGCCAACGTCCTGACTTTC. This encodes CAIKSDRGARGANVLTF.

This rearrangement joins TRBV20-1 to TRBJ1-2; D might be TRBD1 (6 bases). CDR3 length equals 12 residues. Germline values: CDR1 DFQATT, CDR2 SNEGSKA (reference sequence). The germline V and J ends were trimmed by 5 bases and 7 bases, with 14 bases remaining between them. This chain's CDR3 is CSAQQGSAGYTF. CDR3 DNA sequence: TGCAGTGCTCAACAGGGTTCGGCTGGCTACACCTTC.

For this clonotype: This may arise from a read error, as a much more abundant clone is one base away. The V gene is TRBV10-3, the J gene TRBJ2-1, with D possibly TRBD1 on 5 matching bases. The DNA end favors TRBJ2-7, so the J call may be wrong. CDR3 length: 13 residues. From germline, CDR1 is ENHRY and CDR2 SYGVKD. The CDR3 nucleotides read TGTGCCATCAGTGTTGACAGTCCCAATGAGCAGTACTTC. Its protein is CAISVDSPNEQYF.

This clonotype was counted only a few times. The chain's CDR3 is CASSILTTDTQYF. DNA of the CDR3: TGTGCCAGCAGCATACTAACGACAGATACGCAGTATTTT. The V gene is TRBV7-9, the J gene TRBJ2-3; D remains unclear. Trimming took off 5 bases at V and 3 bases at J, with 9 bases between the two ends. The CDR3 is made up of 13 amino acids. Germline V gene lookup returns CDR1 SEHNR and CDR2 FQNEAQ (reference sequence).